This T cell receptor (beta chain) came from a study of T cell responses to AZD1222 COVID-19 vaccine. Profiling relied on immunoSEQ multiplex PCR, and the TCRdb table lists in-frame clones only, not all of them. This sample has around 150,000 clones, with 70% to 90% found just once. Whole-study results and caveats: Only 5 or 6 people who got AZD1222 tested seropositive at baseline. CD4 TCRs linked to vaccination spanned spike, dominating at 160-218 and 743-854.

Notes on this clone: The antigen remains unidentified. The limits of the CDR3 on the DNA are not certain, so only TCRdb's listed CDR3 is given.

Per the germline V gene, CDR1 is SGHTA and CDR2 is FQGNSA. The CDR3 numbers 15 amino acids, ends counted. The sample consisted of peripheral blood, taken on day 0 of MenACWY control vaccination. The V call is TRBV7-2, the J call TRBJ2-2; the table's D call, TRBD2, has no DNA check behind it. The receptor was derived from an adult in good health. The CDR3 is CASSLGSFGAGELFF.